This TCR beta chain comes out of a study of graft-versus-host responses after intestinal transplantation (dated by TCRdb to the early 2020s). At the level of the whole study: The transplants that recipients received were multivisceral, liver-intestinal, or isolated intestinal. All recipients received anti-thymocyte globulin induction followed by maintenance tacrolimus and steroids for 3 to 4 years. Graft-versus-host and host-versus-graft alloreactive T cell clones were tracked in the graft, circulation and bone marrow after intestinal transplantation using bulk TCR-beta CDR3 sequencing. Alloreactive clones were identified by sequencing pre-transplant mixed lymphocyte reaction products and comparing them with unstimulated pre-transplant donor and recipient T cells. A cohort of 20 to 25 intestinal transplant recipients, including one retransplant, was enrolled, and 3 patients lacking pretransplant specimens were excluded. Donor T cell macrochimerism was defined as a peak of at least 4% donor T cells among recipient peripheral blood mononuclear cells. Rather than going through the commercial service, samples from a few later patients were sequenced in-house on an Illumina MiSeq and processed with MiXCR. Overall study results and their limits: Early after transplant, peak levels of circulating GvH clones were found to be associated with declines in HvG clones. GvH clones were found in recipient bone marrow, and some of the GvH clones appeared earlier in ileal mucosa or blood, which is consistent with an intestinal mucosal origin. The relatively low number and heterogeneity of intestinal transplant patients limited the conclusions. In the allografts of patients with donor T cell macrochimerism, GvH to HvG T cell clonal ratios were high.

Concerning this clone itself: Per-base qualities were not stored, and no clone one base away is much larger.

The junction shows trimming of 7 bases on V and 7 bases on J, plus 8 bases between the germline ends. CDR1 and CDR2 are drawn from the germline V gene: SNHLY, FYNNEI. From the cysteine through the phenylalanine, the CDR3 covers 12 amino acids. This entry keeps only the CDR3 DNA: 36 bases, framed from base 1. Libraries came from the immunoSEQ multiplex PCR assay. For most patients, genomic DNA was isolated with the Qiagen DNeasy Blood and Tissue Kit and sent frozen to Adaptive Biotechnologies for TCR sequencing. Adaptive Biotechnologies carried out high-throughput TCR-beta CDR3 sequencing of genomic DNA for most patients. As for how the authors treated the data: TCR sequencing data for roughly 17 patients were retrieved from Adaptive's ImmunoSEQ software; three other patients were processed with MiXCR and VDJtools. To correct CD4 versus CD8 sorting errors, sequences present in both subsets at a frequency ratio below 5:1 were removed. Because the origin of CDR3 nucleotide sequences shared between donor and recipient could not be assigned, those sequences were removed. To count as alloreactive, a clone needed at least 2-fold expansion over unstimulated cells and a minimum CFSE-low frequency of 0.002% (template counts) or 0.001% (read counts). Clones detected in sequenced pre-transplant spleen, lymph node, or MLR CFSE-low populations of the donor or recipient were defined as mappable. The cumulative frequency of alloreactive clones was calculated as a percentage of all sequences, weighted by copy number. TCRdb took over this immuneACCESS table, retaining in-frame rearrangements with V and J assigned. Such tables are incomplete; in checked studies, under half of the missing clones stem from an unresolved V gene, and the remainder is unexplained. V and J calls and clone size are given by that table; D and trimming were obtained from the DNA. This sample gives 6,500 to 10,000 clones in total; about a third of them show up just once. The top ten clones comprise around 5.7% of the sample.

This specimen's time point label, per the study, means: cells obtained before transplantation from donor or recipient. In mixed lymphocyte reactions, 200,000 CFSE-labeled pre-transplant responders were plated with 200,000 irradiated violet-dye-labeled stimulators and cultured for less than seven days. After the mixed lymphocyte reaction, proliferating CD3+CD4+CFSE-low and CD3+CD8+CFSE-low responder cells were FACS-sorted on a BD Influx sorter. This material consisted of alloreactive CD4+ T cells from a mixed lymphocyte reaction culture, taken before intestinal transplant. Per the publication, the cell subset or site label means: CFSE-low proliferating T cells sorted from approximately six-day pre-transplant mixed lymphocyte reaction (GvH or HvG direction). This sequence was found in a human patient who received an intestinal transplant. In this chain, TRBV2 is recombined with TRBJ1-6; the D gene is unclear. The DNA sequence is given as TGTGCCAGCAAAGTCGCGAATTCACCCCTCCACTTT. This gives the protein CASKVANSPLHF.